This T cell receptor beta chain stems from a study of blood T cell repertoires in COVID-19. On the study more broadly: COVID-19 samples, acute and convalescent, were from the United States, Italy and Spain. In each case, the material was cDNA or gDNA derived from T cells, B-cell-depleted T cells, or PBMCs.

Original methodology: Amplifying reference gene primers gave estimates of nucleated cell counts. The data were produced by immunoSEQ multiplex PCR, yet TCRdb's version contains in-frame clones alone and is incomplete. From that table come the V and J calls and clone size; the DNA was used to work out D and trimming. The profile shows about 250,000 clones, approximately 80% of them singletons. V was clipped by 3 bases and J by 5 bases, with 4 bases between them. There are 11 residues in the CDR3. This clone was counted between two and nine times. The sample carries other DNA sequences with the same CDR3.

This sequence originates from a man older than 75 with acute or convalescent COVID-19. The chain is built from TRBV12-3 or TRBV12-4 and TRBJ2-5; D call uncertain. Material for sequencing was peripheral blood. The CDR3 sequence: CASSLRETQYF. CDR3 coding DNA: TGTGCCAGCAGTTTGAGGGAGACCCAGTACTTC.